Each of the 24 T cell receptor beta chains below was sequenced from the same sample in a study of shared clonotypes between healthy human individuals. Assay: immunoSEQ multiplex PCR; the TCRdb copy retains only in-frame clones and omits some. The sample comprises roughly 1,000,000 clones, approximately 80% of which are singletons, and 0.5% to 0.6% rests with the top ten. Source material: memory CD4+ T cells from PBMCs. Subset defined: CD45RA-negative fraction. The origin of the receptors is a man between 18 and 29 years old in good health. Some clones in this sample may be carry-over from other donors' samples.

This clone was detected ten times or more. The chain joins TRBV27 to TRBJ1-2; D might be TRBD1 (6 bases). V lost 3 bases and J 7 bases, leaving 15 bases between the germline ends. Germline-derived CDR1 and CDR2 are MNHEY and SMNVEV (reference sequence). CDR3 length: 14 amino acids. CDR3 coding DNA: TGTGCCAGCAGTTTTCGGGGGGCATTGAGTGGCTACACCTTC. Encoded protein: CASSFRGALSGYTF.

The V gene is TRBV7-3, the J gene TRBJ2-5; D remains ambiguous. Germline loops: CDR1 SGHTA, CDR2 FQGTGA. The CDR3 runs 13 residues. The germline V and J ends were trimmed by 5 bases and 1 base, with 8 bases remaining between them. The CDR3 loop reads CASSRFPQETQYF. CDR3 DNA: TGTGCCAGCAGCAGGTTCCCCCAAGAGACCCAGTACTTC. Drawing the rest from reference TRBV7-3 and TRBJ2-5, the complete variable domain is GAGVSQTPSNKVTEKGKYVELRCDPISGHTALYWYRQSLGQGPEFLIYFQGTGAADDSGLPNDRFFAVRPEGSVSTLKIQRTERGDSAVYLCASSRFPQETQYFGPGTRLLVL.

Here the CDR3 reads CASSLWGYNEQFF. DNA of the CDR3: TGTGCCAGCAGTTTATGGGGGTACAATGAGCAGTTCTTC. The chain joins TRBV27 to TRBJ2-1; D tentatively reads TRBD1 or TRBD2 (5 bases each). This CDR3 contains 13 residues. The V end was cut by 1 base, the J end by 4 bases, with 5 bases between. From germline, CDR1 is MNHEY and CDR2 SMNVEV (reference sequence).

This clone was recorded once. The chain couples TRBV5-4 to TRBJ1-1; tentative D call: TRBD1 (5 bases). V dropped 0 bases and J dropped 12 bases, with 15 bases sitting between them. Germline lookup yields CDR1 SGHNT and CDR2 YYREEE (reference sequence). The CDR3 covers 13 residues. For the CDR3, the DNA is TGTGCCAGCAGCTTGGTTCAGGGAGCAAAGACTTTCTTT. Translated: CASSLVQGAKTFF.

The chain has TRBV5-5 and TRBJ1-2; D is undetermined. CDR1 SGHKS and CDR2 YYEKEE come from the germline V gene (reference sequence). Trimming cost V 1 base and J 3 bases, with 10 bases left between them. The CDR3 is 14 amino acids. For the CDR3, the DNA is TGTGCCAGCAGCTTGTCCCCGACTGACTATGGCTACACCTTC. As protein: CASSLSPTDYGYTF. Full variable domain (rest looked up from reference TRBV5-5 and TRBJ1-2): DAGVTQSPTHLIKTRGQQVTLRCSPISGHKSVSWYQQVLGQGPQFIFQYYEKEERGRGNFPDRFSARQFPNYSSELNVNALLLGDSALYLCASSLSPTDYGYTFGSGTRLTVV.

The V call is TRBV29-1, the J call TRBJ2-7, with D uncertain. CDR3 length: 11 amino acids. Germline lookup yields CDR1 SQVTM and CDR2 ANQGSEA. V lost 0 bases and J lost 11, with 11 bases in between. The CDR3 DNA reads TGCAGCGTTGAAGATTTGGGGTTGGAGTACTTC. The encoded protein is CSVEDLGLEYF.

The J gene is TRBJ1-2, the V gene TRBV6-1; D is uncertain. The CDR3 runs to 13 residues. Looked up from germline, CDR1 is MNHNS and CDR2 is SASEGT. V was cut by 3 bases and J by 8 bases, with 13 bases left in between. The CDR3 nucleotides read TGTGCCAGCAGTGACGGCAGCCCAGGAGGCTACACCTTC. This gives the protein CASSDGSPGGYTF.

This clone has a single count. V usage is TRBV5-1 and J usage is TRBJ2-7; a possible D gene is TRBD1 (5 bases). The V gene lost 4 bases and the J gene lost 7 bases, with 18 bases spanning the gap. There are 14 residues in the CDR3. Germline-derived CDR1 and CDR2 are SGHRS and YFSETQ. The CDR3 DNA is TGCGCCAGCAGCCTGGTTGGCAGGGATCGAGAGCAGTACTTC. Translated: CASSLVGRDREQYF.

This sequence joins TRBV29-1 and TRBJ1-5; D is perhaps TRBD1 (5 bases). Germline V gene data show CDR1 as SQVTM and CDR2 as ANQGSEA. The V and J ends lost 6 bases and 5 bases respectively, with 14 bases between them. The CDR3 has 13 residues. The CDR3 sequence is CSVATEPHQPQHF. The CDR3 nucleotides are TGCAGCGTAGCGACAGAGCCCCATCAGCCCCAGCATTTT.

V gene TRBV7-9 combines with J gene TRBJ1-6; D perhaps matches TRBD1 (5 bases). CDR3 length: 12 amino acids. V lost 5 bases, J lost 8 bases, and 7 bases lay in between. Germline CDR1 SEHNR, CDR2 FQNEAQ (reference sequence). The CDR3 spells CASSKGDSPLHF. The CDR3 DNA reads TGTGCCAGCAGCAAAGGGGATTCACCCCTCCACTTT.

The chain combines TRBV6-1 with TRBJ1-2, with 11 bases matching TRBD1. After removal of 3 bases from V and 4 bases from J, the junction contained 4 bases not matched to a gene. Germline V gives CDR1 MNHNS, CDR2 SASEGT. There are 15 residues in the CDR3. CDR3 loop: CASSDGTGGGYGYTF. The CDR3 DNA sequence: TGTGCCAGCAGTGACGGGACAGGGGGTGGCTATGGCTACACCTTC.

The chain joins TRBV6-1 to TRBJ2-7; 8 nucleotides agree with TRBD1. The CDR3 is 15 amino acids. The ends lost 3 bases at V and 9 bases at J; junction bases unmatched: 13. Germline V gene sequence: CDR1 MNHNS, CDR2 SASEGT. CDR3 DNA sequence: TGTGCCAGCAGTGACGCCGCAGGGGGCCTTCTCTGGCAGTACTTC. Its protein product is CASSDAAGGLLWQYF.

The genes are TRBV27 and TRBJ1-1; 10 bases are shared with TRBD1. V was pared by 6 bases and J by 5 bases, with 15 bases of the junction left unmatched. This CDR3 has 17 amino acids. From germline, CDR1 is MNHEY and CDR2 SMNVEV (reference sequence). The CDR3, as DNA: TGTGCCAGCAGCCTCAGCTTGATCGACAGGGGGCGGACTGAAGCTTTCTTT. It specifies CASSLSLIDRGRTEAFF.

The chain combines TRBV28 with TRBJ2-4, with 7 positions matching TRBD2. Germline V gene data show CDR1 as MDHEN and CDR2 as SYDVKM. The length of the CDR3 is 18 residues. Germline trimming cut 5 bases from V and 0 bases from J; bases unmatched to any gene: 13. CDR3 protein: CASSNGAGAFLAKNIQYF. The CDR3, as DNA: TGTGCCAGCAGTAACGGGGCGGGAGCGTTTCTAGCCAAAAACATTCAGTACTTC.

The V call is TRBV29-1, the J call TRBJ1-2; D gene unclear. Germline V gene lookup returns CDR1 SQVTM and CDR2 ANQGSEA. CDR3 length: 14 residues. The ends were cut back, 5 bases at V and 4 bases at J, with 17 bases in the middle. CDR3 region: CSVNSGVTRYGYTF. CDR3 in DNA: TGCAGCGTTAATAGTGGGGTCACTCGCTATGGCTACACCTTC.

V usage is TRBV28 and J usage is TRBJ2-5; D is tentatively TRBD1 or TRBD2 (6 bases each). CDR1 and CDR2 (germline): MDHEN, SYDVKM. Trimming took 5 bases from V and 4 from J, leaving 17 bases between them. This CDR3 spans 15 amino acids. Written as DNA, the CDR3 is TGTGCCAGCAGTCCTGGGGGGCAGGCGGGAGAGACCCAGTACTTC. This encodes CASSPGGQAGETQYF.

The chain joins TRBV7-9 to TRBJ2-2; 10 nucleotides match TRBD1. After removal of 5 bases from V and 6 bases from J, the junction contained 9 bases not matched to a gene. CDR1 SEHNR and CDR2 FQNEAQ come from the germline V gene (reference sequence). The CDR3 is made up of 16 amino acids. This CDR3 is CASSRQGAKLSGELFF. In nucleotides, the CDR3 is TGTGCCAGCAGCCGACAGGGGGCGAAGTTATCCGGGGAGCTGTTTTTT.

CDR3 residues: CSAPRVTGYTF. The CDR3 bases are TGCAGTGCTCCCAGGGTGACGGGCTACACCTTC. V gene TRBV20-1 combines with J gene TRBJ1-2; D perhaps matches TRBD1 (5 bases). This CDR3 contains 11 residues. Per germline, CDR1 DFQATT and CDR2 SNEGSKA (reference sequence). Trimming pared 5 bases from V and 8 bases from J, leaving 12 bases between.

The chain combines TRBV5-4 with TRBJ1-2, with 8 positions matching TRBD1. Germline V gene lookup returns CDR1 SGHNT and CDR2 YYREEE (reference sequence). The CDR3 contains 14 residues. The V and J ends lost 1 base and 4 bases, in that order; junction bases with no gene match: 3. The CDR3 sequence is CASSLLGQGYGYTF. The CDR3 DNA follows: TGTGCCAGCAGCTTGCTCGGACAGGGCTATGGCTACACCTTC. Filled out from reference TRBV5-4 and TRBJ1-2, the complete variable domain reads ETGVTQSPTHLIKTRGQQVTLRCSSQSGHNTVSWYQQALGQGPQFIFQYYREEENGRGNFPPRFSGLQFPNYSSELNVNALELDDSALYLCASSLLGQGYGYTFGSGTRLTVV.

This clone has a count of ten or more. The chain joins TRBV5-1 to TRBJ1-2; 7 positions match TRBD1. Trimming removed 4 bases from V and 5 bases from J; junction bases left unmatched: 11. The CDR3 covers 15 residues. CDR1 is SGHRS and CDR2 is YFSETQ in the germline V gene. The DNA of the CDR3 is TGCGCCAGCAGCCCGACGGCACAGGGGTTATATGGCTACACCTTC. Amino acid sequence: CASSPTAQGLYGYTF.

The rearrangement links TRBV20-1 to TRBJ1-5; D not resolved. The CDR3 is made up of 10 amino acids. V lost 5 bases and J lost 11, with 10 bases in between. Germline CDR1 is DFQATT and CDR2 is SNEGSKA (reference sequence). The CDR3 sequence: CSAYRMSQHF. Written as DNA, the CDR3 is TGCAGTGCTTATCGTATGTCCCAGCATTTT.

This clone was recorded a few times. As DNA, the CDR3 is TGTGCCAGCAGCACAACCCCGGCCCGACACCGCTCCTACGAGCAGTACTTC. Amino acids: CASSTTPARHRSYEQYF. This sequence joins TRBV11-2 and TRBJ2-7; D is unclear. The germline CDR1 and CDR2 sequences are SGHAT and FQNNGV. Trimming removed 5 bases from V and 0 bases from J, with 20 bases in between. The CDR3 is 17 amino acids.

This clone was seen many times. For the CDR3, the DNA is TGCGCCAGCAGCCAATTCCCCGCCGGTGTCGCTTATGGCTACACCTTC. Protein product: CASSQFPAGVAYGYTF. The J gene is TRBJ1-2, the V gene TRBV4-1, with D unresolved. The CDR3 totals 16 residues. Trimming stripped 2 bases from V and 5 bases from J, with 18 bases between. Per the germline V gene, CDR1 is MGHRA and CDR2 is YSYEKL.

The J gene is TRBJ2-7, the V gene TRBV7-9, with 10 nucleotides matching TRBD1. V lost 9 bases and J lost 3; bases outside the gene matches: 8. From germline, CDR1 is SEHNR and CDR2 FQNEAQ (reference sequence). The length of the CDR3 is 14 residues. CDR3: CASLRQGAVYEQYF. For the CDR3, the DNA is TGTGCCAGTCTACGACAGGGGGCAGTCTACGAGCAGTACTTC. The full variable domain, completed using reference TRBV7-9 and TRBJ2-7, is DTGVSQNPRHKITKRGQNVTFRCDPISEHNRLYWYRQTLGQGPEFLTYFQNEAQLEKSRLLSDRFSAERPKGSFSTLEIQRTEQGDSAMYLCASLRQGAVYEQYFGPGTRLTVT.